Below are 22 T cell receptor beta chains sequenced from a single sample in a study of T-cell memory formation after mild COVID-19. Using its own MiXCR run on the 5' RACE reads, TCRdb lists one record per CDR3 protein. This table holds 500,000 to 650,000 distinct CDR3 sequences, about 20% found once. The specimen was PBMCs or a T cell subset sorted from them (not recorded which). Receptor source: an adult woman who had mild COVID-19 (a few samples of this study predate the infection). Cell type and time point are not known.

The chain is built from TRBV9 and TRBJ2-1; tentatively, D is TRBD2 (7 bases). Germline CDR1 is SGDLS and CDR2 is YYNGEE. This CDR3 contains 16 residues. V lost 0 bases and J lost 4, with 14 bases in between. Here the CDR3 DNA reads TGTGCCAGCAGCGTAGACCTCGGGGGGCCATACAATGAGCAGTTCTTC. Translation: CASSVDLGGPYNEQFF.

V and J are TRBV29-1 and TRBJ1-2; D gene unclear. With 1 base removed from V and 5 bases from J, the gap between germline ends came to 11 bases. Germline CDR1 is SQVTM and CDR2 is ANQGSEA. The CDR3 is made up of 13 amino acids. The DNA of the CDR3 is TGCAGCGTTGAAGCCCCGGGCCTTTATGGCTACACCTTC. It yields the protein CSVEAPGLYGYTF.

This clonotype has only a few counts. V is TRBV7-6 and J is TRBJ2-1, with 8 nucleotides matching TRBD2. CDR1 is SGHVS and CDR2 is FNYEAQ in the germline V gene. The V and J ends lost 3 bases and 7 bases, in that order; junction bases with no gene match: 11. The CDR3 contains 16 residues. Here the CDR3 reads CASSLGGRPAYNEQFF. As DNA, the CDR3 is TGTGCCAGCAGCTTGGGCGGGAGGCCCGCTTATAATGAGCAGTTCTTC.

V gene TRBV27 combines with J gene TRBJ2-7, with TRBD2 matching over 8 bases. This CDR3 has 13 amino acids. Germline-derived CDR1 and CDR2 are MNHEY and SMNVEV (reference sequence). The V and J ends lost 8 bases and 4 bases, in that order; junction bases with no gene match: 7. The CDR3 sequence: CASCQRECYEQYF. CDR3 nucleotides: TGTGCCAGCTGCCAGCGGGAGTGTTACGAGCAGTACTTC.

The count of this clonotype is one. This chain connects TRBV5-1 to TRBJ1-5; weak D call: TRBD1 (6 bases). Trimming took 0 bases from V and 7 from J, leaving 14 bases between them. CDR1 SGHRS and CDR2 YFSETQ come from the germline V gene. There are 15 residues in the CDR3. The DNA for the CDR3 is TGCGCCAGCAGCTTGGGGGACACAGGAACACAGCCCCAGCATTTT. Its protein is CASSLGDTGTQPQHF.

The chain employs TRBV12-2 and TRBJ1-2; the table's D call of TRBD1 was not tested on the DNA. TRBV12-2 is tagged as a pseudogene. The CDR3 is 15 amino acids. In nucleotides, the CDR3 is TGTGCAAGTCGCGTCTGGACAGGGTTCTTCTATGGCTACACCTTC. It is translated as CASRVWTGFFYGYTF.

This chain joins TRBV7-2 and TRBJ1-2, with D perhaps TRBD1 (5 bases). V shed 0 bases and J shed 10 bases, with 15 bases lying between them. The CDR3 consists of 14 residues. CDR1 is SGHTA, CDR2 FQGNSA, per germline. This chain's CDR3 is CASSLATEPGLYTF. The CDR3 coding sequence is TGTGCCAGCAGCTTAGCGACGGAACCGGGGCTCTACACCTTC.

The J gene is TRBJ1-5, the V gene TRBV5-6; D gene unclear. Germline V gene data show CDR1 as SGHDT and CDR2 as YYEEEE. V lost 0 bases to trimming and J lost 14 bases, with 15 bases between them. The CDR3 covers 13 residues. DNA for the CDR3: TGTGCCAGCAGCTTGGGGACCGGGCCCAGCGAGCATTTT. Encoded protein: CASSLGTGPSEHF.

This clonotype has a handful of counts. The J gene is TRBJ2-6, the V gene TRBV12-3 or TRBV12-4; 10 bases match TRBD1. The J segment lost 0 bases and the V segment lost 9 bases, leaving 5 bases of the junction unmatched. The CDR3 extends over 16 amino acids. The CDR3 reads CASCRDRGSGANVLTF. The CDR3, as DNA: TGTGCCAGTTGTCGGGACAGGGGCTCTGGGGCCAACGTCCTGACTTTC.

The chain combines TRBV6-4 with TRBJ2-7, with D perhaps TRBD2 (5 bases). Germline CDR1 and CDR2: MRHNA and SNTAGT. The CDR3 consists of 18 residues. Between the trimmed V and J ends, which lost 3 bases and 3 bases, there was a span of 24 bases. This CDR3 is CASSEVVPPGLCNYEQYF. The CDR3 DNA is TGTGCCAGCAGTGAAGTCGTACCCCCAGGACTGTGTAACTACGAGCAGTACTTC.

The table lists this clonotype with a few counts. The V gene is TRBV6-5, the J gene TRBJ2-5; a weak D match, TRBD2 (6 bases). From germline, CDR1 is MNHEY and CDR2 SVGAGI. The V end lost 0 bases, the J end lost 2 bases, and 13 bases lay between the germline ends. This CDR3 is built from 16 residues. The CDR3 loop is CASSYSGGGRQETQYF. CDR3 nucleotides: TGTGCCAGCAGTTACTCGGGGGGAGGAAGACAAGAGACCCAGTACTTC.

This clonotype occurred a few times. This CDR3 is CASNDRAGSPLHF. The DNA for the CDR3 is TGTGCCAGCAACGACAGGGCGGGTTCACCCCTCCACTTT. The V and J genes are TRBV2 and TRBJ1-6, with 7 bases aligning to TRBD1. With 7 bases clipped from V and 9 bases from J, the junction kept 6 bases outside the gene matches. The CDR3 length is 13 residues. Germline V gene data show CDR1 as SNHLY and CDR2 as FYNNEI.

The genes are TRBV29-1 and TRBJ1-2; D remains unclear. Deletions cut 0 bases from V and 8 bases from J, with 10 bases between. This CDR3 has 12 amino acids. From germline, CDR1 is SQVTM and CDR2 ANQGSEA. CDR3 coding DNA: TGCAGCGTTGAAGATCCAGTGGGAGGCTACACCTTC. Residues: CSVEDPVGGYTF.

This clonotype was recorded many times. V and J are TRBV3-1 and TRBJ2-3, with 11 positions matching TRBD2. Germline V lookup: CDR1 LGHDT, CDR2 YNNKEL (reference sequence). V shed 2 bases and J 0 bases; nucleotides not matched to a gene: 4. This CDR3 has 17 residues. This CDR3 reads CASSQNSGGGSTDTQYF. The CDR3 DNA reads TGTGCCAGCAGCCAAAATAGCGGGGGGGGTAGCACAGATACGCAGTATTTT.

Written as DNA, the CDR3 is TGTGCCAGCATCCCCACAGGGGAAGAGACCCAGTACTTC. Its protein is CASIPTGEETQYF. V and J are TRBV25-1 and TRBJ2-5, with 7 bases identical to TRBD1. J lost 3 bases, V lost 7 bases, and 5 bases had no gene match. This CDR3 region has 13 residues. The germline V gene encodes CDR1 MGHDK and CDR2 SYGVNS.

The rearrangement uses TRBV5-1 and TRBJ2-7; TRBD2 agrees at 13 bases. The CDR3 loop spans 15 amino acids. Unmatched junction bases numbered 5, after V lost 3 bases and J lost 5 bases. CDR1 and CDR2 from the germline V gene are SGHRS and YFSETQ. The CDR3 nucleotides are TGCGCCAGCAGCTGGACTAGCGGGAGTCTCGACGAGCAGTACTTC. This sequence encodes CASSWTSGSLDEQYF.

This clonotype occurred many times. J is TRBJ2-1 and V is TRBV7-2; the D is unclear. V was trimmed by 4 bases and J by 3 bases, leaving 7 bases between them. The CDR3 has 13 amino acids. Germline V gene data show CDR1 as SGHTA and CDR2 as FQGNSA. The CDR3 DNA is TGTGCCAGCAGCTCCCGGGTCTACAATGAGCAGTTCTTC. Translating it yields CASSSRVYNEQFF.

This clonotype was picked up a small number of times. This chain joins TRBV12-3 or TRBV12-4 and TRBJ2-2, with a possible D match to TRBD1 (6 bases). Trimming left V 6 bases short and J 2 bases short, with 13 bases between. This CDR3 has 15 residues. CDR3 bases: TGTGCCAGCAGAAAGTCGACAGGCAACACCGGGGAGCTGTTTTTT. It codes for CASRKSTGNTGELFF.

The V call is TRBV18, the J call TRBJ2-3, with D hard to call. The V end lost 3 bases, the J end lost 4 bases, and 11 bases lay between the germline ends. CDR3 length equals 14 residues. The germline V gene encodes CDR1 KGHSH and CDR2 LQKENI. In DNA, the CDR3 is TGTGCCAGCTCACCTACCCCGTTGGCAGATACGCAGTATTTT. Translation gives CASSPTPLADTQYF.

The chain has TRBV5-1 and TRBJ2-7; D ambiguous. V dropped 0 bases and J dropped 6 bases, with 10 bases sitting between them. The CDR3 has 13 amino acids. Germline CDR1 SGHRS, CDR2 YFSETQ. The CDR3 DNA sequence: TGCGCCAGCAGCTTGGATCAGCTTGGCGAGCAGTACTTC. This gives the protein CASSLDQLGEQYF.

This clonotype was detected a few times. The chain has TRBV2 and TRBJ2-7; 8 bases agree with TRBD2. Looked up from germline, CDR1 is SNHLY and CDR2 is FYNNEI. V gave up 6 bases and J gave up 6 bases; unmatched junction bases: 7. The CDR3 has 13 amino acids. The CDR3 reads CASRAYGTSEQYF. CDR3 bases: TGTGCCAGCAGAGCCTATGGGACTAGCGAGCAGTACTTC.

This chain links TRBV7-9 with TRBJ2-2; D remains unclear. Trimming cost V 8 bases and J 0 bases, with 13 bases left between them. There are 15 residues in the CDR3. Germline-derived CDR1 and CDR2 are SEHNR and FQNEAQ (reference sequence). CDR3 bases: TGTGCCAGCCTAACGGGCGTCGCGAACACCGGGGAGCTGTTTTTT. Protein: CASLTGVANTGELFF.